This TCR beta chain stems from a study of blood T cells in healthy people across ages. Findings and caveats of the study: Both higher diversity and more naive CD4+ cells marked long-lived donors when set against aged donors. Measured against age, TCR beta diversity per million T cells decreased in a roughly linear manner.

Isolation recovered at least 6.5 million PBMCs from every sample. RNA extraction gave at least 5.5 micrograms of total RNA per sample. Combining a sample-barcoded 5' primer with a J-beta primer mix, a second PCR ran for roughly 7 to 12 cycles. MiXCR, run by TCRdb on the 5' RACE reads, gives a single entry per CDR3 protein. The sample holds over a million distinct CDR3 sequences, around 59% seen once. A remark on this clonotype: The antigen remains undetermined.

The sequenced material came from blood. This receptor was identified in a man aged 18 to 30 in good health.

The CDR3 DNA reads TGTGCCAGCAGTTTAGGTTATGGCGCAGGGGACACCTTC. Residues: CASSLGYGAGDTF. V usage is TRBV12-3 or TRBV12-4 and J usage is TRBJ1-2; weak D call: TRBD1 (6 bases). With 1 base removed from V and 12 bases from J, the gap between germline ends came to 15 bases. This CDR3 has 13 residues.